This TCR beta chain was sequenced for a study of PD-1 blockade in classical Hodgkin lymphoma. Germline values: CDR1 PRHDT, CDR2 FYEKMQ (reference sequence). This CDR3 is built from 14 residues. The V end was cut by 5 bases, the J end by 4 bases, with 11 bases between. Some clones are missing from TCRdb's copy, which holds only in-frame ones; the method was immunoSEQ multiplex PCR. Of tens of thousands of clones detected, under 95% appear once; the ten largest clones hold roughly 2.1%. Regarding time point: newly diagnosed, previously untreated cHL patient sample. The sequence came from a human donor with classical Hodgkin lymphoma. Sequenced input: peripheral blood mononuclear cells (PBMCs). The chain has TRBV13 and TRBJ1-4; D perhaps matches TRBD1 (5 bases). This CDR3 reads CASSVDSGNEKLFF. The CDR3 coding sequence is TGTGCCAGCAGCGTCGACAGCGGTAATGAAAAACTGTTTTTT.